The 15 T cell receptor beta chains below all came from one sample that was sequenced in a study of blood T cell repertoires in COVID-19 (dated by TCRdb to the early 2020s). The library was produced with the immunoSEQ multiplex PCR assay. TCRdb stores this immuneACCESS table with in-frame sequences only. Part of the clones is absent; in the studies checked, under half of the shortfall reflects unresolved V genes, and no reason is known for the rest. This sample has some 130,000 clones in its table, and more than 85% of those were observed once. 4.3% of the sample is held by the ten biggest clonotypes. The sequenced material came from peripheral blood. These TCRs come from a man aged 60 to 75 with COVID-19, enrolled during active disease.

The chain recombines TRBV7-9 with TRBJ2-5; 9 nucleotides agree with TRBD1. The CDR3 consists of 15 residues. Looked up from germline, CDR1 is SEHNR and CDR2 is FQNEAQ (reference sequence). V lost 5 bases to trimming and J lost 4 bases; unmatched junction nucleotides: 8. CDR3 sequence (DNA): TGTGCCAGCAGCCCCGGGACAGGGCTCACAGAGACCCAGTACTTC. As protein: CASSPGTGLTETQYF.

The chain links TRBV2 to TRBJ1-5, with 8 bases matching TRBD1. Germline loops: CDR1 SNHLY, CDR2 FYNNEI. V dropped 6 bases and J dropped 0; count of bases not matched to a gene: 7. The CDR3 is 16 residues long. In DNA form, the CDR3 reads TGTGCCAGCAGACATTTGACAGGGGATAGCAATCAGCCCCAGCATTTT. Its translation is CASRHLTGDSNQPQHF. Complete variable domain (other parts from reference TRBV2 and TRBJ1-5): EPEVTQTPSHQVTQMGQEVILRCVPISNHLYFYWYRQILGQKVEFLVSFYNNEISEKSEIFDDQFSVERPDGSNFTLKIRSTKLEDSAMYFCASRHLTGDSNQPQHFGDGTRLSIL.

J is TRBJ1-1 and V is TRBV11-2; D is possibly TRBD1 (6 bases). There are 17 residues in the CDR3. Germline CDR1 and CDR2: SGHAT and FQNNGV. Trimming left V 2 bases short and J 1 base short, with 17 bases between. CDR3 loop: CASSLSISGTTNTEAFF. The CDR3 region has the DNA TGTGCCAGCAGCTTATCTATCTCCGGGACAACGAACACTGAAGCTTTCTTT. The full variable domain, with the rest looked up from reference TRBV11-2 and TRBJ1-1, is EAGVAQSPRYKIIEKRQSVAFWCNPISGHATLYWYQQILGQGPKLLIQFQNNGVVDDSQLPKDRFSAERLKGVDSTLKIQPAKLEDSAVYLCASSLSISGTTNTEAFFGQGTRLTVV.

CDR3 DNA sequence: TGTGCCAGCAGCCCCCGGACAGGGGAGAATTCACCCCTCCACTTT. Protein sequence: CASSPRTGENSPLHF. V usage is TRBV9 and J usage is TRBJ1-6; 9 nucleotides align to TRBD1. The CDR3 totals 15 residues. V shed 4 bases, J shed 7 bases, and the junction held 6 bases outside the gene matches. Germline V gives CDR1 SGDLS, CDR2 YYNGEE.

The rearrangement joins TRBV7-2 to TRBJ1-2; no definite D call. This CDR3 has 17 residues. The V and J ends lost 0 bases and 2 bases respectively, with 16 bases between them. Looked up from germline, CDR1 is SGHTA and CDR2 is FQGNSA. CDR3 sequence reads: CASSLAFATGSNYGYTF. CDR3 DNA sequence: TGTGCCAGCAGCTTAGCATTTGCGACTGGTTCCAACTATGGCTACACCTTC.

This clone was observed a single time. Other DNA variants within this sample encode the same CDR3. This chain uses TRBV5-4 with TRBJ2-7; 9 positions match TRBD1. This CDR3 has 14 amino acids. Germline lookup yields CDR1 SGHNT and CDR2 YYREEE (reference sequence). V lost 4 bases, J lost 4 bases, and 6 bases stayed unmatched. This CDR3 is CASSSGQGRYEQYF. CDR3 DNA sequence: TGTGCCAGCAGCAGCGGACAGGGGAGGTACGAGCAGTACTTC. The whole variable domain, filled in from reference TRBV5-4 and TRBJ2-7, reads ETGVTQSPTHLIKTRGQQVTLRCSSQSGHNTVSWYQQALGQGPQFIFQYYREEENGRGNFPPRFSGLQFPNYSSELNVNALELDDSALYLCASSSGQGRYEQYFGPGTRLTVT.

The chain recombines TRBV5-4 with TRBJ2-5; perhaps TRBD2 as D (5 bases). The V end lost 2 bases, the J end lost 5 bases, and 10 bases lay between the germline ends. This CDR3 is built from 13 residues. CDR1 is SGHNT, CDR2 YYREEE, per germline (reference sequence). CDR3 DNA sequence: TGTGCCAGCAGCTTCGGGGTAGAGGAGACCCAGTACTTC. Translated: CASSFGVEETQYF.

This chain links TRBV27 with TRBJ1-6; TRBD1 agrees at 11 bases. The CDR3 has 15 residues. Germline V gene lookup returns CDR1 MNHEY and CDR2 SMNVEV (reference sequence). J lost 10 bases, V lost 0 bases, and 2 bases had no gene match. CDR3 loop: CASSLSGTGGSPLHF. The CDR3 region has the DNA TGTGCCAGCAGTTTATCGGGGACAGGGGGATCACCCCTCCACTTT.

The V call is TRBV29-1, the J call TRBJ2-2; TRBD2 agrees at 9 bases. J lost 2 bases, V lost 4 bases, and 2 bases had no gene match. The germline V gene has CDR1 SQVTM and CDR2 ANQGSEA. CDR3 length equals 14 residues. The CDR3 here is CSVGTSVNTGELFF. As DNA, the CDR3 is TGCAGCGTTGGGACTAGCGTTAACACCGGGGAGCTGTTTTTT.

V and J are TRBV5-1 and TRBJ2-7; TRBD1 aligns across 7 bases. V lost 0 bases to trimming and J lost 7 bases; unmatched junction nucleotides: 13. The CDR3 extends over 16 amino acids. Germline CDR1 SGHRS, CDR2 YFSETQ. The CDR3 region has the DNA TGCGCCAGCAGCTTGGAGGGACAGCGGTTATGGGGGGAGCAGTACTTC. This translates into CASSLEGQRLWGEQYF.

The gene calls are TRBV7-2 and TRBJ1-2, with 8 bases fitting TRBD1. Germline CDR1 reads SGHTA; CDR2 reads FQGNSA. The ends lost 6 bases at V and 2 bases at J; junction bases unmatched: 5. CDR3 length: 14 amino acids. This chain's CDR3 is CASSRDRTNYGYTF. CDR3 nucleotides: TGTGCCAGCAGTAGGGACAGGACAAACTATGGCTACACCTTC.

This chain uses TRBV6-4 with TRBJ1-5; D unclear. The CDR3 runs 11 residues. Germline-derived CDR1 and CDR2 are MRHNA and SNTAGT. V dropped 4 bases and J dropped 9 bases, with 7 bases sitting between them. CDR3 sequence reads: CASSVLRPQHF. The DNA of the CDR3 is TGTGCCAGCAGTGTTCTCAGGCCCCAGCATTTT.

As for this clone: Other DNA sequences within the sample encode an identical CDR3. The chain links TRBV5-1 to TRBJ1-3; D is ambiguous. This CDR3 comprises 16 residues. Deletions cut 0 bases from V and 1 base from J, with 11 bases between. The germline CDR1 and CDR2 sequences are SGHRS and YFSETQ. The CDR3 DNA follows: TGCGCCAGCAGCTTGGCCGGCGGGATTTCTGGAAACACCATATATTTT. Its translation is CASSLAGGISGNTIYF.

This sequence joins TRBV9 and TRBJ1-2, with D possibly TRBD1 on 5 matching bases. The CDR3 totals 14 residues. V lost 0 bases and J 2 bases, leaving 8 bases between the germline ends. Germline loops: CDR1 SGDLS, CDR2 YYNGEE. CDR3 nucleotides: TGTGCCAGCAGCGTAGGTCCAGGGAACTATGGCTACACCTTC. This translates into CASSVGPGNYGYTF.

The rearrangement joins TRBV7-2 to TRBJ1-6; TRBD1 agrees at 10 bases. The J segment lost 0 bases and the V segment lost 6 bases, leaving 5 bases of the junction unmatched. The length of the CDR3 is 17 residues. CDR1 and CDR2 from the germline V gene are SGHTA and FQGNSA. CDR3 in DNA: TGTGCCAGCAGAGGGGACAGGGGTGGCTCCTATAATTCACCCCTCCACTTT. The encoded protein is CASRGDRGGSYNSPLHF.